This T cell receptor beta chain was identified in a study of cytomegalovirus exposure and HLA in healthy donors. With 7 bases clipped from V and 3 bases from J, the junction kept 8 bases outside the gene matches. Germline-derived CDR1 and CDR2 are SQVTM and ANQGSEA. The CDR3 covers 14 residues. The method was immunoSEQ multiplex PCR; TCRdb's version includes in-frame clones alone and lacks a portion of them. The table has 170,000 or so clones, 80% to 85% seen once. This clone was seen a handful of times. From the approximately 120-subject validation cohort, which was separate from the approximately 670-subject first cohort, the donors were drawn.

This TCR came from a woman aged 18-30 years in good health and CMV-seropositive. Source material: PBMCs. The rearrangement uses TRBV29-1 and TRBJ2-1; 8 nucleotides line up with TRBD2. CDR3 coding DNA: TGCAGCGGAAAGGGACGGGGGGGCTACAATGAGCAGTTCTTC. This codes for CSGKGRGGYNEQFF.